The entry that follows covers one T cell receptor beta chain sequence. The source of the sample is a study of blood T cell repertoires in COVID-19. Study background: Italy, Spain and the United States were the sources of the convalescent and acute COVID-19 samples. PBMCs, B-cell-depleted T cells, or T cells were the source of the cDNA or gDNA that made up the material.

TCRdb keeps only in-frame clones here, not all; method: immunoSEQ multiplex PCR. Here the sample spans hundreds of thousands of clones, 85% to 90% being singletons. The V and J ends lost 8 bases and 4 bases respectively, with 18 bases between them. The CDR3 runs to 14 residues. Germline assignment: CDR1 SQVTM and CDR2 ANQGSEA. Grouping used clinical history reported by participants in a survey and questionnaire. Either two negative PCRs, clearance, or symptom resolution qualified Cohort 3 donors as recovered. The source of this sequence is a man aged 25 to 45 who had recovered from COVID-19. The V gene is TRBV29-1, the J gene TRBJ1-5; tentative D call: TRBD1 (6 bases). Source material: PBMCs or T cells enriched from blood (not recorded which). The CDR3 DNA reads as TGCAGCTTCGTCGACGGGACACGGAATCAGCCCCAGCATTTT. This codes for CSFVDGTRNQPQHF.